This record concerns one T cell receptor beta chain sequence. This sample is part of a study of STAT5B mutations in CD4+ large granular lymphocyte leukemia. Sequencing used immunoSEQ multiplex PCR; TCRdb keeps in-frame clones, though not all of them. The sample lists 35,000 or so clones, roughly 87% seen once, with approximately 3.2% in the top ten. The TCR comes from a human donor in good health. What was sequenced was CD4+ T cells from blood buffy coats.

CDR3 protein: CASSTETDPPYNEQFF. In nucleotides, the CDR3 is TGTGCCAGCAGTACTGAGACGGATCCGCCCTACAATGAGCAGTTCTTC. The V call is TRBV13, the J call TRBJ2-1; D uncertain. In germline, CDR1 is PRHDT, CDR2 FYEKMQ (reference sequence). This CDR3 spans 16 amino acids. Trimming cost V 6 bases and J 2 bases, with 17 bases left between them.